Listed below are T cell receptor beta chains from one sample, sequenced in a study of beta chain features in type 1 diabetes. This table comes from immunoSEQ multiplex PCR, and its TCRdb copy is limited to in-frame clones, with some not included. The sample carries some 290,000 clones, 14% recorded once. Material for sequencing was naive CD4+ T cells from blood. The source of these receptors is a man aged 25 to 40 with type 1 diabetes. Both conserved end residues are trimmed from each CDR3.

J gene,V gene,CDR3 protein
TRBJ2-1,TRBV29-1,SATKQGGNEQF
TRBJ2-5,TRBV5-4,ASSGGASGRGRETQY
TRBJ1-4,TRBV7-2,ASSRGQGGKLF
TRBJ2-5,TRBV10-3,AISPDRRQETQY
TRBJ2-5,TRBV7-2,ASSFRDRQETQY
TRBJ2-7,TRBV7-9,ASSPAGGSWYEQY
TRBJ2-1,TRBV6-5,ASSFRFPGVGF
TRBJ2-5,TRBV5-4,ASSWGQGTGETQY
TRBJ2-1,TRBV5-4,ASSLKLAGVVEQF
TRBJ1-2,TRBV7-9,AIARGAYGYT
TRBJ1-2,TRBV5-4,ASSLGRDPTLALGYT
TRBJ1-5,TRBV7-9,ASSLARQGGNQPQH
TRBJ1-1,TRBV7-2,ASSLGTVGTEAF
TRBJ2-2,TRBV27,ASSVRDPGELF
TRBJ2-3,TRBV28,ASRLGQGHTDTQY
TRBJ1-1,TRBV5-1,ASSFAGTLNTEAF
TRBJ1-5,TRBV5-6,ASSAGLITQPQH
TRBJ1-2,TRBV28,ASSPGVRYGYT
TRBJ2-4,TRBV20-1,SATDRVIQY
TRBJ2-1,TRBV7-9,ASSLTPTGGNEQF
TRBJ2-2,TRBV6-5,ASSRDSSNTGELF
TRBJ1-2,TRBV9,ASSVGVYGYT
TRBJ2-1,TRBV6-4,ASSTNRWDEQF
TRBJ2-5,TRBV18,ASSPQEETQY